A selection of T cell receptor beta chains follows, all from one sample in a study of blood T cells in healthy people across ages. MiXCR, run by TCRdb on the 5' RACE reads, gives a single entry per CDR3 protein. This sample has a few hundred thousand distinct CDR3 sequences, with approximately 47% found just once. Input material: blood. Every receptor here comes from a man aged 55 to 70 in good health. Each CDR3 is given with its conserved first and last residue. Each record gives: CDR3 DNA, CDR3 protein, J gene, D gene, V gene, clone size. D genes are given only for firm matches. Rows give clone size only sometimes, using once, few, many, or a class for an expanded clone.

CDR3nt: TGCAGTGCTAGAGATCGGGGACAGGGATTTAGCACGAACACCGGGGAGCTGTTTTTT
CDR3aa: CSARDRGQGFSTNTGELFF
j_gene: TRBJ2-2
d_gene: TRBD1
v_gene: TRBV20-1
abundance: NA

CDR3nt: TGTGCCAGCAGTTCCCTAGCCTACAATGAGCAGTACTTC
CDR3aa: CASSSLAYNEQYF
j_gene: TRBJ2-5
d_gene: NA
v_gene: TRBV28
abundance: NA

CDR3nt: TGCGCCAGCAGCCCAGAATTGGACTCCCTAGTCGGCAATCAGCCCCAGCATTTT
CDR3aa: CASSPELDSLVGNQPQHF
j_gene: TRBJ1-5
d_gene: NA
v_gene: TRBV4-1
abundance: NA

CDR3nt: TGTGCCAGCAGCCTGGACGGAACACTGGCTGAAGCTTTCTTT
CDR3aa: CASSLDGTLAEAFF
j_gene: TRBJ1-1
d_gene: NA
v_gene: TRBV9
abundance: NA

CDR3nt: TGTGCCAGCAGTAAAAGCGGGAGGGGGTACAATGAGCAGTTCTTC
CDR3aa: CASSKSGRGYNEQFF
j_gene: TRBJ2-1
d_gene: TRBD2
v_gene: TRBV6-4
abundance: NA

CDR3nt: TGTGCCAGTAGTACCGTCTACGAGCAGTACTTC
CDR3aa: CASSTVYEQYF
j_gene: TRBJ2-7
d_gene: NA
v_gene: TRBV19
abundance: few

CDR3nt: TGCAGTGCTAGAGGGAACGGGGCCTACGAGCAGTACTTC
CDR3aa: CSARGNGAYEQYF
j_gene: TRBJ2-7
d_gene: NA
v_gene: TRBV20-1
abundance: NA

CDR3nt: TGTGCCAGCAGCCAAGGGTCGGGGGACTACGAGCAGTACTTC
CDR3aa: CASSQGSGDYEQYF
j_gene: TRBJ2-7
d_gene: NA
v_gene: TRBV4-2
abundance: NA

CDR3nt: TGCGCCAGCAGCCTATCGGGTCGGCTGAGCTATGGCTACACCTTC
CDR3aa: CASSLSGRLSYGYTF
j_gene: TRBJ1-2
d_gene: NA
v_gene: TRBV4-1
abundance: NA

CDR3nt: TGTGCCAGCAGCTTAATGGGTCGGGGAGGAGAGACCCAGTACTTC
CDR3aa: CASSLMGRGGETQYF
j_gene: TRBJ2-5
d_gene: NA
v_gene: TRBV7-2
abundance: NA